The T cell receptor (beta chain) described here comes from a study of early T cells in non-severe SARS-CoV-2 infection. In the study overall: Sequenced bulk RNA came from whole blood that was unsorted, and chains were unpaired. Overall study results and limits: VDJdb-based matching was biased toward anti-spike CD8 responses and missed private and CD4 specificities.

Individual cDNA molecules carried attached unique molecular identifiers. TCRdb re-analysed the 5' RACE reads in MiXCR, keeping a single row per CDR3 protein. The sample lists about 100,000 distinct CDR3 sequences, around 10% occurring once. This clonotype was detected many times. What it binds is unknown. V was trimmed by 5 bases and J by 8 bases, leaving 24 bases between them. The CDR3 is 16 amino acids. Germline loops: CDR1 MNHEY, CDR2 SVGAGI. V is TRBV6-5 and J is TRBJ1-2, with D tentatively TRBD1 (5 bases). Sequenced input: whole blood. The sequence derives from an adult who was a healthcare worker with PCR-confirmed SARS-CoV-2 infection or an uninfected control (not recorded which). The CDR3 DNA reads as TGTGCCAGCAGTGATAATGGGAGGGGATGGACTAGGGGCTACACCTTC. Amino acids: CASSDNGRGWTRGYTF.